Below, 19 T cell receptor beta chains from the same sample are listed, as sequenced in a study of T cells in Graves' hyperthyroidism and ophthalmopathy. TCR beta CDR3 region amplification was performed from RNA transcripts. The TCR CDR3 first-round RT-PCR relied on the HTBI primer set. TCRdb re-derived calls from the multiplex PCR reads in MiXCR, one entry per CDR3 protein. The sample has hundreds of thousands of distinct CDR3 sequences, more than 15% seen once; the top ten hold 2.5% to 4%. The sequencing sample was made of blood. These TCRs come from a woman aged 40-49 years with Graves' ophthalmopathy.

This clonotype has at least ten counts. This chain connects TRBV7-2 to TRBJ2-5, with 7 bases fitting TRBD2. The CDR3 runs to 15 residues. Per the germline V gene, CDR1 is SGHTA and CDR2 is FQGNSA. Losses at the gene ends were 4 bases for V and 10 bases for J; bases not matched to a gene: 15. CDR3 amino acids: CASSSRRGAGEGQYF. CDR3 nucleotides: TGTGCCAGCAGCTCCCGCCGGGGCGCGGGGGAGGGCCAGTACTTC. Drawing the rest from reference TRBV7-2 and TRBJ2-5, the complete variable domain is GAGVSQSPSNKVTEKGKDVELRCDPISGHTALYWYRQSLGQGLEFLIYFQGNSAPDKSGLPSDRFSAERTGGSVSTLTIQRTQQEDSAVYLCASSSRRGAGEGQYFGPGTRLLVL.

This clonotype was seen at least ten times. The chain carries TRBV2 and TRBJ1-5, with D unresolved. This CDR3 region has 15 residues. Trimming removed 8 bases at V and 2 bases at J, with 16 bases between. Per germline, CDR1 SNHLY and CDR2 FYNNEI. CDR3 loop: CASRTGPLGNQPQHF. The CDR3 DNA sequence: TGTGCCAGCCGTACCGGGCCCCTGGGCAATCAGCCCCAGCATTTT. Full variable domain (outside the CDR3, taken from reference TRBV2 and TRBJ1-5): EPEVTQTPSHQVTQMGQEVILRCVPISNHLYFYWYRQILGQKVEFLVSFYNNEISEKSEIFDDQFSVERPDGSNFTLKIRSTKLEDSAMYFCASRTGPLGNQPQHFGDGTRLSIL.

Many counts were recorded for this clonotype. V usage is TRBV3-1 and J usage is TRBJ1-1; 12 bases match TRBD1. CDR1 and CDR2 from the germline V gene are LGHDT and YNNKEL (reference sequence). The CDR3 has 17 residues. J gave up 0 bases and V 4 bases, and 6 bases lay outside the gene matches. The CDR3 is CASSPRDRGLMNTEAFF. The CDR3 region has the DNA TGTGCCAGCAGCCCTAGGGACAGGGGGCTCATGAACACTGAAGCTTTCTTT.

This clonotype turned up a few times. V usage is TRBV6-1 and J usage is TRBJ1-2; weak D call: TRBD1 (5 bases). Trimming stripped 10 bases from V and 7 bases from J, with 16 bases between. Germline-derived CDR1 and CDR2 are MNHNS and SASEGT. This CDR3 is 12 amino acids long. The CDR3 sequence is CATDGGVGGYTF. For the CDR3, the DNA is TGTGCCACCGATGGGGGAGTTGGTGGCTACACCTTC.

This rearrangement joins TRBV6-2 or TRBV6-3 to TRBJ1-1; weak D call: TRBD1 (5 bases). The CDR3 has 12 amino acids. With 3 bases removed from V and 7 bases from J, the gap between germline ends came to 9 bases. Germline V lookup: CDR1 MNHEY, CDR2 SVGEGT. The DNA of the CDR3 is TGTGCCAGCAGTTATTGGGGGAATGAAGCTTTCTTT. Translation gives CASSYWGNEAFF.

The sample holds many counts of this clonotype. The chain couples TRBV5-1 to TRBJ2-7; TRBD1 aligns across 8 bases. V trimming: 2 bases; J trimming: 5 bases; junction bases outside the gene matches: 9. Germline assignment: CDR1 SGHRS and CDR2 YFSETQ. The CDR3 has 15 residues. The CDR3 loop is CASSFLGQGGHEQYF. CDR3 nucleotides: TGCGCCAGCAGCTTCTTAGGACAGGGTGGCCACGAGCAGTACTTC.

J is TRBJ1-1 and V is TRBV13; no clear D. This CDR3 is built from 15 residues. V shed 2 bases and J shed 1 base, with 11 bases lying between them. The germline V gene has CDR1 PRHDT and CDR2 FYEKMQ (reference sequence). This CDR3 is CASSLKKHWNTEAFF. Written as DNA, the CDR3 is TGTGCCAGCAGCTTAAAAAAACATTGGAACACTGAAGCTTTCTTT.

The V call is TRBV20-1, the J call TRBJ2-5, with a weak D call TRBD2 (7 bases). Germline V CDR1 and CDR2: DFQATT, SNEGSKA (reference sequence). The CDR3 is 15 residues long. Deletions cut 3 bases from V and 2 bases from J, with 16 bases between. The CDR3 coding sequence is TGCAGTGCTAGGATGGGGGGGGCGCTACAAGAGACCCAGTACTTC. It codes for CSARMGGALQETQYF.

This clonotype was observed many times. The rearrangement uses TRBV7-9 and TRBJ1-1, with 7 positions matching TRBD1. The V segment lost 0 bases and the J segment 3 bases; nucleotides outside the gene matches: 4. Germline lookup yields CDR1 SEHNR and CDR2 FQNEAQ (reference sequence). The CDR3 loop spans 15 amino acids. This CDR3 is CASSLADRQDTEAFF. The CDR3 bases are TGTGCCAGCAGCTTAGCGGACAGGCAGGACACTGAAGCTTTCTTT. Together with reference TRBV7-9 and TRBJ1-1, the CDR3 gives the full variable domain: DTGVSQNPRHKITKRGQNVTFRCDPISEHNRLYWYRQTLGQGPEFLTYFQNEAQLEKSRLLSDRFSAERPKGSFSTLEIQRTEQGDSAMYLCASSLADRQDTEAFFGQGTRLTVV.

This clonotype was detected ten times or more. The chain carries TRBV20-1 and TRBJ1-1; D remains unclear. CDR1 is DFQATT and CDR2 is SNEGSKA in the germline V gene (reference sequence). V dropped 8 bases and J dropped 1 base, with 8 bases sitting between them. The CDR3 loop spans 11 amino acids. CDR3 region: CSRRKNTEAFF. The CDR3 DNA reads TGCAGTCGTAGGAAGAACACTGAAGCTTTCTTT.

This clonotype was found many times. The chain joins TRBV6-1 to TRBJ1-2; 7 bases are a match to TRBD1. CDR1 MNHNS and CDR2 SASEGT come from the germline V gene. Trimming took 7 bases from V and 7 from J; bases not matched to a gene: 6. The CDR3 sequence is 12 residues long. The CDR3 here is CASIGTAGGYTF. The CDR3 DNA is TGTGCCAGCATTGGGACAGCGGGTGGCTACACCTTC.

This clonotype occurred many times. The chain recombines TRBV28 with TRBJ2-2, with a possible D match to TRBD1 (6 bases). CDR1 and CDR2 (germline): MDHEN, SYDVKM. This CDR3 has 12 residues. V lost 5 bases and J 7 bases, leaving 8 bases between the germline ends. The CDR3 coding sequence is TGTGCCAGCAGTAGGGACATCGGGGAGCTGTTTTTT. It encodes CASSRDIGELFF.

The J gene is TRBJ1-2, the V gene TRBV5-1, with a possible D match to TRBD1 (5 bases). Germline-derived CDR1 and CDR2 are SGHRS and YFSETQ. This CDR3 is 14 amino acids long. Trimming left V 3 bases short and J 4 bases short, with 13 bases between. For the CDR3, the DNA is TGCGCCAGCAGCTCCCCGGGACTGGGCTATGGCTACACCTTC. It encodes CASSSPGLGYGYTF.

This clonotype was counted only a few times. The V and J genes are TRBV2 and TRBJ1-1; D unclear. The CDR3 contains 13 residues. V lost 4 bases and J lost 3, with 9 bases in between. Germline CDR1 SNHLY, CDR2 FYNNEI. CDR3 coding DNA: TGTGCCAGCAGTGTTCAGGAACACACTGAAGCTTTCTTT. Its protein product is CASSVQEHTEAFF.

This clonotype has at least ten counts. The chain carries TRBV28 and TRBJ2-5; tentative D call: TRBD1 (6 bases). The V gene's germline CDR1 is MDHEN and CDR2 SYDVKM. The CDR3 is 14 residues long. Trimming took 0 bases from V and 1 from J, leaving 6 bases between them. The DNA for the CDR3 is TGTGCCAGCAGTTTATGGGACAGCCAAGAGACCCAGTACTTC. Translating gives CASSLWDSQETQYF. Using reference TRBV28 and TRBJ2-5 for the parts outside the CDR3, the full variable domain is DVKVTQSSRYLVKRTGEKVFLECVQDMDHENMFWYRQDPGLGLRLIYFSYDVKMKEKGDIPEGYSVSREKKERFSLILESASTNQTSMYLCASSLWDSQETQYFGPGTRLLVL.

With respect to this clonotype: Possible read error: a much larger clone is one base away. This rearrangement joins TRBV28 to TRBJ2-7; 8 bases map to TRBD2. The better agreement between TRBJ2-1 and the DNA end casts doubt on the J call. In germline, CDR1 is MDHEN, CDR2 SYDVKM. The CDR3 extends over 14 amino acids. The CDR3 DNA follows: TGTGCCAGCAGTTTAAGCGGGAGTGCTTACGAGCAGTTCTTC. Its translation: CASSLSGSAYEQFF.

At least ten counts were recorded for this clonotype. The rearrangement joins TRBV7-4 to TRBJ2-5; no definite D call. Germline CDR1 and CDR2: SGHVT and SQSDAQ. The CDR3 is 15 amino acids. Trimming took off 5 bases at V and 4 bases at J, with 17 bases between the two ends. Here the CDR3 DNA reads TGTGCCAGCAGCCAAGCGAGCCCGACCTCAGAGACCCAGTACTTC. This sequence encodes CASSQASPTSETQYF.

This clonotype appeared many times. This chain links TRBV7-6 with TRBJ2-1; TRBD2 matches at 8 bases. The CDR3 is 15 residues long. Unmatched junction bases numbered 8, after V lost 1 base and J lost 9 bases. The germline V gene encodes CDR1 SGHVS and CDR2 FNYEAQ. The DNA for the CDR3 is TGTGCCAGCAGCTTAGGTGCGAGCGGGGGAGGTGAGCAGTTCTTC. Translating gives CASSLGASGGGEQFF.

A few counts support this clonotype. This sequence joins TRBV12-3 or TRBV12-4 and TRBJ2-7; D is unresolved. V lost 3 bases to trimming and J lost 0 bases, with 9 bases between them. The CDR3 consists of 14 residues. The CDR3 sequence: CASSFVVSSYEQYF. DNA of the CDR3: TGTGCCAGCAGTTTCGTCGTGAGCTCCTACGAGCAGTACTTC.